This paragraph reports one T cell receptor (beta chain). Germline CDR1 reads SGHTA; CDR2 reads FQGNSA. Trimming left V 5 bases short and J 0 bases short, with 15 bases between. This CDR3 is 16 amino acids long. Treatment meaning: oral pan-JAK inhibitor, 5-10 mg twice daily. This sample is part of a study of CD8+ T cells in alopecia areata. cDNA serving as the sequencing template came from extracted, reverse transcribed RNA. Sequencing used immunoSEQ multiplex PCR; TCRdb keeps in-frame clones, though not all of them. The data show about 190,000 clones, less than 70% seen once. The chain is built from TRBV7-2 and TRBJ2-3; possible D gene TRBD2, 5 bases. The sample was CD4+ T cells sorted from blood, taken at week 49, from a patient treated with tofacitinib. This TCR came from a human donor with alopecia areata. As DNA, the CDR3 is TGTGCCAGCAGCCAAGGTTTCGAGCGGAGCACAGATACGCAGTATTTT. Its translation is CASSQGFERSTDTQYF.